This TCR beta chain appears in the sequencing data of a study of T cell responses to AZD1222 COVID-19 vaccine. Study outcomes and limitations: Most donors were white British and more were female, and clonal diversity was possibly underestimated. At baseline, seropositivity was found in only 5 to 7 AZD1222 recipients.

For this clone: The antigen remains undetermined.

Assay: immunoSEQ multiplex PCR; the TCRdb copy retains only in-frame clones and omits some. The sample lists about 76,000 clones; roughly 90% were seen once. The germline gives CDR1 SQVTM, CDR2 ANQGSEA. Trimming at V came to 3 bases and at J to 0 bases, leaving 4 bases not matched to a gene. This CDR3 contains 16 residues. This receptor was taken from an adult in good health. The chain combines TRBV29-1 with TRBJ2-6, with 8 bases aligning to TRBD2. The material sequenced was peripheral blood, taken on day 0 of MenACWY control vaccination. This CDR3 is CSVDTSGSSGANVLTF. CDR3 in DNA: TGCAGCGTTGACACTAGCGGTAGCTCTGGGGCCAACGTCCTGACTTTC.